The 11 T cell receptor beta chains presented below share a single source sample, sequenced in a study of CD8+ T cells in alopecia areata. cDNA serving as the sequencing template came from extracted, reverse transcribed RNA. Sequenced by immunoSEQ multiplex PCR; TCRdb stores in-frame clones only, minus some. The table has nearly 200,000 clones, roughly 64% seen once. Treatment in this sample: oral pan-JAK inhibitor, 5-10 mg twice daily. The sample consisted of CD4+ T cells sorted from blood, taken at week 24, from a patient treated with tofacitinib. These receptors all come from a human donor with alopecia areata.

This clone has just one count. The V and J genes are TRBV7-9 and TRBJ1-5; TRBD1 is a possible D gene (5 bases). CDR3 length: 14 amino acids. CDR1 is SEHNR and CDR2 is FQNEAQ in the germline V gene (reference sequence). V dropped 3 bases and J dropped 4 bases, with 10 bases sitting between them. CDR3 in DNA: TGTGCCAGCAGCTTTGCGGGGGGGAATCAGCCCCAGCATTTT. This sequence encodes CASSFAGGNQPQHF. The whole variable domain, remainder taken from reference TRBV7-9 and TRBJ1-5, is DTGVSQNPRHKITKRGQNVTFRCDPISEHNRLYWYRQTLGQGPEFLTYFQNEAQLEKSRLLSDRFSAERPKGSFSTLEIQRTEQGDSAMYLCASSFAGGNQPQHFGDGTRLSIL.

This clone appeared a single time. The chain joins TRBV7-9 to TRBJ1-3; D perhaps matches TRBD1 (6 bases). Germline V lookup: CDR1 SEHNR, CDR2 FQNEAQ (reference sequence). Between the trimmed V and J ends, which lost 7 bases and 1 base, there was a span of 8 bases. The length of the CDR3 is 13 residues. The CDR3 region is CASIQGSGNTIYF. In DNA, the CDR3 is TGTGCCAGCATACAGGGTTCTGGAAACACCATATATTTT.

The V gene is TRBV4-1, the J gene TRBJ2-3; no firm D call. The CDR3 covers 14 residues. Germline-derived CDR1 and CDR2 are MGHRA and YSYEKL. Trimming took off 0 bases at V and 3 bases at J, with 7 bases between the two ends. The CDR3 nucleotides are TGCGCCAGCAGCCAAGATTTCTTGACAGATACGCAGTATTTT. Translated: CASSQDFLTDTQYF.

V is TRBV7-9 and J is TRBJ2-1, with D possibly TRBD1 on 5 matching bases. CDR1 SEHNR and CDR2 FQNEAQ come from the germline V gene (reference sequence). Trimming took off 0 bases at V and 9 bases at J, with 12 bases between the two ends. This CDR3 has 14 residues. In DNA, the CDR3 is TGTGCCAGCAGCTTAGCGCTAGGGGATAGTGAGCAGTTCTTC. As protein: CASSLALGDSEQFF.

The V and J genes are TRBV7-9 and TRBJ2-5; TRBD1 matches at 7 bases. This CDR3 contains 15 residues. With V trimmed by 2 bases and J by 5 bases, 8 bases remained unmatched. Germline V lookup: CDR1 SEHNR, CDR2 FQNEAQ (reference sequence). The CDR3 DNA follows: TGTGCCAGCAGCTTAATCGGGACAGTACCGGAGACCCAGTACTTC. Translated: CASSLIGTVPETQYF.

For this clone: The same CDR3 also results from other DNA sequences found in this sample. The chain has TRBV4-1 and TRBJ1-4, with TRBD1 matching over 10 bases. CDR3 size: 15 residues. Germline lookup yields CDR1 MGHRA and CDR2 YSYEKL. V lost 2 bases to trimming and J lost 8 bases; unmatched junction nucleotides: 5. The CDR3 spells CASSQTGTGDEKLFF. CDR3 in DNA: TGCGCCAGCAGCCAAACCGGGACAGGGGACGAAAAACTGTTTTTT.

The V and J genes are TRBV9 and TRBJ1-1, with 7 bases lining up with TRBD1. The CDR3 consists of 13 residues. In germline, CDR1 is SGDLS, CDR2 YYNGEE. The trim removed 4 bases at V and 7 bases at J, leaving 7 bases unmatched. The DNA for the CDR3 is TGTGCCAGCAGCACCCAAGGGGGCGGTGAAGCTTTCTTT. Translation: CASSTQGGGEAFF.

V and J are TRBV7-2 and TRBJ2-2; no clear D. Germline lookup yields CDR1 SGHTA and CDR2 FQGNSA. The CDR3 is made up of 11 amino acids. Trimming pared 6 bases from V and 7 bases from J, leaving 6 bases between. This CDR3 reads CASRKVGELFF. The CDR3 DNA sequence: TGTGCCAGCAGGAAAGTCGGGGAGCTGTTTTTT.

This sequence joins TRBV30 and TRBJ2-1; 10 bases are a match to TRBD2. Germline CDR1 and CDR2: GTSNPN and SVGIG (reference sequence). The CDR3 contains 17 residues. The ends lost 0 bases at V and 0 bases at J; junction bases unmatched: 5. The CDR3 here is CAWSVKLAGDSYNEQFF. The CDR3 DNA reads TGTGCCTGGAGTGTAAAGCTAGCGGGAGACTCCTACAATGAGCAGTTCTTC.

This clone was recorded a few times. The chain carries TRBV5-1 and TRBJ2-3; D is uncertain. Germline lookup yields CDR1 SGHRS and CDR2 YFSETQ. The length of the CDR3 is 13 residues. V lost 4 bases to trimming and J lost 3 bases, with 9 bases between them. CDR3 in DNA: TGCGCCAGCAGCAGAGGCCCGACAGATACGCAGTATTTT. Its protein is CASSRGPTDTQYF.

This clone has more than one count but fewer than ten. This chain joins TRBV7-2 and TRBJ2-3; 9 bases agree with TRBD2. CDR3 size: 15 residues. V was clipped by 2 bases and J by 4 bases; unmatched bases: 4. CDR1 and CDR2 (germline): SGHTA, FQGNSA. CDR3 region: CASSLRGGRADTQYF. The CDR3 region has the DNA TGTGCCAGCAGCTTAAGGGGCGGGAGGGCAGATACGCAGTATTTT.